These T cell receptor beta chains were read from a single sample in a study of blood T cell repertoires in COVID-19. The table came from immunoSEQ multiplex PCR; TCRdb's copy has only in-frame clones and leaves some out. The sample holds under 150,000 clones; roughly 85% are singletons and the top ten take roughly 25%. The sample taken for sequencing was peripheral blood. Receptors were obtained from a human donor in a cohort sampled during active COVID-19. Each CDR3 is given with its conserved first and last residue. A D gene is named only where the DNA matches it firmly. Size is omitted from some rows. Given values are once, few, many or a class for expanded clones.

clone size,J gene,D gene,V gene,CDR3 protein,CDR3 DNA
once,TRBJ2-7,-,TRBV12-3/TRBV12-4,CASSHRVLQYF,TGTGCCAGCAGCCACAGGGTACTCCAGTACTTC
-,TRBJ2-2,TRBD2,TRBV27,CASRTSGSFGELFF,TGTGCCAGCCGTACGAGCGGGAGCTTCGGGGAGCTGTTTTTT
-,TRBJ2-7,TRBD2,TRBV7-2,CASSSSGRNDEQYF,TGTGCCAGCAGCTCTAGCGGGAGGAATGACGAGCAGTACTTC
-,TRBJ2-6,-,TRBV6-5,CASQDSRTGANVLTF,TGTGCCAGCCAAGACTCCCGAACTGGGGCCAACGTCCTGACTTTC
-,TRBJ1-5,-,TRBV6-2/TRBV6-3,CASSYRGGGSNQPQHF,TGTGCCAGCAGTTACCGGGGCGGGGGGAGCAATCAGCCCCAGCATTTT
-,TRBJ2-3,TRBD1,TRBV7-8,CASSLRARGQGTDTQYF,TGTGCCAGCAGCTTAAGGGCCAGGGGGCAGGGGACAGATACGCAGTATTTT
once,TRBJ1-2,-,TRBV7-2,CASSSPGGFYGYTF,TGTGCCAGCAGCAGCCCCGGCGGCTTCTATGGCTACACCTTC
once,TRBJ1-6,-,TRBV7-2,CASSLGLGRNSPLHF,TGTGCCAGCAGCTTAGGGCTGGGGCGTAATTCACCCCTCCACTTT
-,TRBJ1-4,-,TRBV18,CASSPDRLVTEKLFF,TGTGCCAGCTCACCAGACAGGCTTGTAACGGAAAAACTGTTTTTT
-,TRBJ2-1,TRBD2,TRBV7-9,CASSLVFGGAPNEQFF,TGTGCCAGCAGCTTAGTTTTCGGGGGGGCCCCCAATGAGCAGTTCTTC
few,TRBJ1-4,TRBD1,TRBV19,CASSRDRATNEKLFF,TGTGCCAGTAGCCGGGACAGGGCCACTAATGAAAAACTGTTTTTT
-,TRBJ2-5,-,TRBV29-1,CSFEPSRLPETQYF,TGCAGCTTTGAACCCTCGAGACTCCCCGAGACCCAGTACTTC
-,TRBJ2-3,TRBD1,TRBV6-5,CASQRSTGVTDTQYF,TGTGCCAGCCAACGTTCGACAGGGGTCACAGATACGCAGTATTTT
-,TRBJ2-7,-,TRBV28,CASRPTGRLHEQYF,TGTGCCAGCAGGCCGACAGGGAGGTTACACGAGCAGTACTTC
-,TRBJ2-3,TRBD2,TRBV18,CASSPPSGGTDTQYF,TGTGCCAGCTCACCCCCTAGCGGGGGCACAGATACGCAGTATTTT
few,TRBJ2-1,TRBD2,TRBV18,CASSPLAGPHNEQFF,TGTGCCAGCTCACCTCTAGCGGGGCCTCACAATGAGCAGTTCTTC
-,TRBJ2-5,-,TRBV12-3/TRBV12-4,CASSLSGGETQYF,TGTGCCAGCAGTTTAAGTGGCGGGGAGACCCAGTACTTC